A single sample is the source of the 32 T cell receptor beta chains below, sequenced in a study of cytomegalovirus exposure and HLA in healthy donors listed by TCRdb under 2017. The library was prepared using the immunoSEQ multiplex PCR assay. For the multiplex PCR, a mixture combining 60 forward primers for TCR Vbeta segments and 13 reverse primers for TCR Jbeta segments was used. What TCRdb holds here is the immuneACCESS table cut down to in-frame rearrangements. Part of the clones is not present; checked against another copy, under half of the missing clones reflect an unresolved V gene, and the others are unexplained. This sample is represented by under 90,000 clones; about two thirds of them were singletons. Together, the top ten hold roughly 7.2% of the sample. Sequencing was done on a sample of PBMCs. These receptors were taken from a man aged 35-49 years in good health and CMV-seropositive.

The rearrangement links TRBV9 to TRBJ2-3, with a weak D call TRBD2 (6 bases). CDR1 SGDLS and CDR2 YYNGEE come from the germline V gene. The CDR3 covers 16 residues. V lost 5 bases to trimming and J lost 5 bases, with 21 bases between them. CDR3 loop: CASRRSSGQNGDTQYF. CDR3 sequence (DNA): TGTGCCAGCAGACGATCCAGCGGGCAGAACGGAGATACGCAGTATTTT.

The chain uses TRBV7-9 and TRBJ1-2; D gene ambiguous. Germline V gene sequence: CDR1 SEHNR, CDR2 FQNEAQ (reference sequence). There are 14 residues in the CDR3. The V gene lost 5 bases and the J gene lost 4 bases, with 14 bases spanning the gap. CDR3 DNA sequence: TGTGCCAGCAGCCCGCCGGGGTGGGCCTATGGCTACACCTTC. Translation: CASSPPGWAYGYTF.

This chain links TRBV9 with TRBJ2-1, with 10 positions matching TRBD2. Germline assignment: CDR1 SGDLS and CDR2 YYNGEE. The CDR3 loop spans 20 amino acids. J was trimmed by 0 bases and V by 3 bases; bases with no gene match: 15. This CDR3 reads CASSDTQGLAGDPSYNEQFF. Written as DNA, the CDR3 is TGTGCCAGCAGCGATACCCAGGGGCTAGCGGGAGATCCCTCCTACAATGAGCAGTTCTTC.

This clone was counted a single time. The V gene is TRBV25-1, the J gene TRBJ1-5; D is unresolved. CDR3 length equals 14 residues. V was clipped by 0 bases and J by 5 bases, with 8 bases between them. Germline V CDR1 and CDR2: MGHDK, SYGVNS. The CDR3 here is CASSEYASYQPQHF. As DNA, the CDR3 is TGTGCCAGCAGTGAATATGCGAGTTATCAGCCCCAGCATTTT.

The chain links TRBV6-1 to TRBJ2-5, with TRBD2 identical over 11 bases. J lost 3 bases, V lost 2 bases, and 2 bases had no gene match. The germline CDR1 and CDR2 sequences are MNHNS and SASEGT. The CDR3 covers 15 residues. The CDR3 here is CASSETLAGEETQYF. For the CDR3, the DNA is TGTGCCAGCAGTGAAACACTAGCGGGAGAAGAGACCCAGTACTTC.

This chain joins TRBV2 and TRBJ1-2, with no clear D. CDR1 is SNHLY and CDR2 is FYNNEI in the germline V gene. The CDR3 runs 16 residues. V gave up 3 bases and J gave up 7 bases, with 21 bases separating them. The CDR3: CASSDSLGLSTSGYTF. CDR3 DNA sequence: TGTGCCAGCAGTGATTCTTTGGGCCTTAGCACTAGTGGCTACACCTTC.

V and J are TRBV5-4 and TRBJ2-5; the D is unclear. Germline loops: CDR1 SGHNT, CDR2 YYREEE (reference sequence). The CDR3 is 12 amino acids. The V and J ends lost 0 bases and 4 bases respectively, with 4 bases between them. The CDR3 DNA follows: TGTGCCAGCAGCTTGGCCGGAGAGACCCAGTACTTC. This translates into CASSLAGETQYF.

This rearrangement joins TRBV5-1 to TRBJ2-2; D possibly corresponds to TRBD2 (6 bases). The germline V and J ends were trimmed by 0 bases and 2 bases, with 14 bases remaining between them. Germline assignment: CDR1 SGHRS and CDR2 YFSETQ. The length of the CDR3 is 17 residues. The CDR3 here is CASSLEVAGLNTGELFF. DNA of the CDR3: TGCGCCAGCAGCTTGGAGGTTGCGGGGTTAAACACCGGGGAGCTGTTTTTT.

This clone appeared once. This chain joins TRBV6-5 and TRBJ1-6, with TRBD1 as a possible D gene (6 bases). There are 14 residues in the CDR3. The V and J ends lost 5 bases and 9 bases respectively, with 14 bases between them. Germline-derived CDR1 and CDR2 are MNHEY and SVGAGI. As DNA, the CDR3 is TGTGCCAGCAGTAAGACAGGACCGGGTTCACCCCTCCACTTT. This encodes CASSKTGPGSPLHF.

The chain combines TRBV7-9 with TRBJ1-1, with D possibly TRBD1 on 5 matching bases. The CDR3 has 14 residues. The germline V and J ends were trimmed by 6 bases and 0 bases, with 11 bases remaining between them. The germline V gene encodes CDR1 SEHNR and CDR2 FQNEAQ (reference sequence). The CDR3 protein is CASSLPRVNTEAFF. CDR3 nucleotide sequence: TGTGCCAGCAGTTTACCCAGGGTGAACACTGAAGCTTTCTTT.

The chain uses TRBV6-6 and TRBJ2-1, with 11 bases that match TRBD2. V trimming: 5 bases; J trimming: 9 bases; junction bases outside the gene matches: 6. Per germline, CDR1 MNHNY and CDR2 SVGAGI (reference sequence). This CDR3 is built from 14 residues. Here the CDR3 DNA reads TGTGCCAGCAGTCGCGGGACTAGCGGTGGTGAGCAGTTCTTC. Its protein is CASSRGTSGGEQFF.

The chain joins TRBV5-6 to TRBJ1-4; 8 bases agree with TRBD1. The trim removed 4 bases at V and 5 bases at J, leaving 7 bases unmatched. The germline V gene has CDR1 SGHDT and CDR2 YYEEEE. The CDR3 is 15 amino acids. The CDR3 sequence is CASSITGTGNEKLFF. Here the CDR3 DNA reads TGTGCCAGCAGCATCACCGGGACAGGCAATGAAAAACTGTTTTTT.

The rearrangement links TRBV19 to TRBJ1-1; weak D call: TRBD1 (6 bases). Looked up from germline, CDR1 is LNHDA and CDR2 is SQIVND (reference sequence). The CDR3 extends over 14 amino acids. The V end was cut by 3 bases, the J end by 5 bases, with 13 bases between. The CDR3 DNA sequence: TGTGCCAGTAGTATGGCGGGGGCGGGAACTGAAGCTTTCTTT. Protein sequence: CASSMAGAGTEAFF. Supplemented by reference TRBV19 and TRBJ1-1, the full variable domain reads DGGITQSPKYLFRKEGQNVTLSCEQNLNHDAMYWYRQDPGQGLRLIYYSQIVNDFQKGDIAEGYSVSREKKESFPLTVTSAQKNPTAFYLCASSMAGAGTEAFFGQGTRLTVV.

J is TRBJ1-4 and V is TRBV28, with 8 bases identical to TRBD1. CDR1 is MDHEN, CDR2 SYDVKM, per germline. The CDR3 length is 13 residues. V lost 6 bases and J lost 7; bases outside the gene matches: 4. The CDR3 DNA reads TGTGCCAGCAGCACAGGGGGAGGTGAAAAACTGTTTTTT. Translating it yields CASSTGGGEKLFF.

The chain combines TRBV5-6 with TRBJ2-3; 7 positions match TRBD2. Trimming removed 1 base from V and 0 bases from J; junction bases left unmatched: 5. The CDR3 contains 16 residues. Germline CDR1 SGHDT, CDR2 YYEEEE. CDR3 protein: CASSLRASGSTDTQYF. Written as DNA, the CDR3 is TGTGCCAGCAGCTTGAGGGCTAGCGGTAGCACAGATACGCAGTATTTT.

On this clone: One end of the junction varies from germline; a read error may be responsible. CDR3 loop: CASSPTSGGHEQYF. DNA of the CDR3: TGTGCTAGCAGTCCGACTAGCGGGGGACACGAGCAGTACTTC. The chain carries TRBV7-7 and TRBJ2-7, with 12 bases lining up with TRBD2. The CDR3 totals 14 residues. In germline, CDR1 is SSHAT, CDR2 FNYEAQ (reference sequence).

This chain connects TRBV4-3 to TRBJ1-2; D remains ambiguous. V gave up 0 bases and J gave up 2 bases, with 16 bases separating them. This CDR3 is 17 amino acids long. The germline CDR1 and CDR2 sequences are LGHNA and YSLEER. This chain's CDR3 is CASSQDRSGFTNYGYTF. CDR3 nucleotide sequence: TGCGCCAGCAGCCAAGATCGGTCCGGGTTCACAAACTATGGCTACACCTTC.

Only a few counts were recorded for this clone. The chain combines TRBV29-1 with TRBJ2-1, with 11 bases aligning to TRBD2. V lost 5 bases and J lost 8; bases outside the gene matches: 11. Germline-derived CDR1 and CDR2 are SQVTM and ANQGSEA. The CDR3 is made up of 15 amino acids. CDR3 amino acids: CSVSGTSGRGDEQFF. In nucleotides, the CDR3 is TGCAGCGTTTCCGGGACTAGCGGCCGGGGGGATGAGCAGTTCTTC.

The table lists this clone with a few counts. The chain recombines TRBV5-1 with TRBJ1-3; 9 bases agree with TRBD1. Germline V gives CDR1 SGHRS, CDR2 YFSETQ. The CDR3 is 17 residues long. V was clipped by 3 bases and J by 2 bases; unmatched bases: 9. The CDR3 DNA reads TGCGCCAGCAGCTCAACCGGGACAGGGTTTGCTGGAAACACCATATATTTT. Translation: CASSSTGTGFAGNTIYF.

The genes are TRBV7-9 and TRBJ2-3; D perhaps matches TRBD1 (6 bases). Germline V gene sequence: CDR1 SEHNR, CDR2 FQNEAQ (reference sequence). The V and J ends lost 1 base and 4 bases respectively, with 15 bases between them. This CDR3 region has 16 residues. CDR3 DNA sequence: TGTGCCAGCAGCTTAGGAGAGCAGGGGTGGTCAGATACGCAGTATTTT. Protein: CASSLGEQGWSDTQYF.

J is TRBJ2-7 and V is TRBV27, with unresolved D. The CDR3 extends over 14 amino acids. The V gene's germline CDR1 is MNHEY and CDR2 SMNVEV (reference sequence). V dropped 1 base and J dropped 2 bases, with 9 bases sitting between them. Here the CDR3 reads CASSLFGGPYEQYF. The CDR3 bases are TGTGCCAGCAGTTTATTCGGCGGCCCCTACGAGCAGTACTTC.

The V gene is TRBV2, the J gene TRBJ2-3; D gene unclear. CDR3 length: 14 amino acids. V lost 2 bases and J lost 2, with 8 bases in between. CDR1 and CDR2 from the germline V gene are SNHLY and FYNNEI. The CDR3: CASSEFADTDTQYF. CDR3 nucleotide sequence: TGTGCCAGCAGTGAATTTGCAGACACAGATACGCAGTATTTT.

V is TRBV16 and J is TRBJ1-2; D gene uncertain. The V end was cut by 4 bases, the J end by 4 bases, with 19 bases between. The CDR3 consists of 16 residues. Looked up from germline, CDR1 is KGHSY and CDR2 is FQNENV. The CDR3 sequence is CASSRYGLYNLYGYTF. The CDR3 DNA is TGTGCCAGCAGCCGCTACGGACTGTACAACCTCTATGGCTACACCTTC.

The chain has TRBV7-2 and TRBJ2-7, with 8 nucleotides matching TRBD2. The CDR3 has 15 amino acids. With 1 base clipped from V and 7 bases from J, the junction kept 9 bases outside the gene matches. Germline-derived CDR1 and CDR2 are SGHTA and FQGNSA. In DNA form, the CDR3 reads TGTGCCAGCAGCTTAGAGGCGGGGGGCCTGGGGGAGCAGTACTTC. Amino acid sequence: CASSLEAGGLGEQYF.

The V gene is TRBV7-9, the J gene TRBJ1-2; unclear D gene. The V gene's germline CDR1 is SEHNR and CDR2 FQNEAQ (reference sequence). Trimming removed 5 bases from V and 0 bases from J, with 13 bases in between. CDR3 size: 15 residues. CDR3 sequence reads: CASSGEATANYGYTF. CDR3 nucleotide sequence: TGTGCCAGCAGCGGGGAGGCAACAGCTAACTATGGCTACACCTTC.

CDR3 amino acids: CASSVQSRDTEAFF. The CDR3 DNA reads TGTGCCAGCAGCGTACAGTCGAGGGACACTGAAGCTTTCTTT. The chain combines TRBV7-2 with TRBJ1-1; no firm D call. Trimming left V 5 bases short and J 3 bases short, with 13 bases between. This CDR3 is built from 14 residues. CDR1 and CDR2 from the germline V gene are SGHTA and FQGNSA.

This chain joins TRBV5-1 and TRBJ1-1; the D is unclear. Germline CDR1 SGHRS, CDR2 YFSETQ. The CDR3 spans 14 residues. The V gene lost 0 bases and the J gene lost 1 base, with 7 bases spanning the gap. Here the CDR3 DNA reads TGCGCCAGCAGCTTGGGAGATACGAACACTGAAGCTTTCTTT. This gives the protein CASSLGDTNTEAFF. Supplemented by reference TRBV5-1 and TRBJ1-1, the full variable domain reads KAGVTQTPRYLIKTRGQQVTLSCSPISGHRSVSWYQQTPGQGLQFLFEYFSETQRNKGNFPGRFSGRQFSNSRSEMNVSTLELGDSALYLCASSLGDTNTEAFFGQGTRLTVV.

The chain recombines TRBV30 with TRBJ1-5; the D gene is possibly TRBD1 (5 bases). The ends were cut back, 1 base at V and 4 bases at J, with 8 bases in the middle. The V gene's germline CDR1 is GTSNPN and CDR2 SVGIG (reference sequence). The CDR3 totals 13 residues. The CDR3 region is CAWSGGRNQPQHF. The CDR3 nucleotides read TGTGCCTGGAGTGGGGGGAGGAATCAGCCCCAGCATTTT.

V and J are TRBV27 and TRBJ2-3, with 7 nucleotides matching TRBD2. This CDR3 has 15 amino acids. The V gene's germline CDR1 is MNHEY and CDR2 SMNVEV (reference sequence). Unmatched junction bases numbered 8, after V lost 5 bases and J lost 3 bases. This chain's CDR3 is CASSPTSARTDTQYF. CDR3 in DNA: TGTGCCAGCAGTCCTACTAGCGCAAGAACAGATACGCAGTATTTT.

This clone has just one count. The genes are TRBV9 and TRBJ1-4; D is perhaps TRBD1 (6 bases). V lost 0 bases and J 7 bases, leaving 22 bases between the germline ends. Germline V gives CDR1 SGDLS, CDR2 YYNGEE. There are 18 residues in the CDR3. DNA of the CDR3: TGTGCCAGCAGCGTAGCAGGAGAGGTGGCAGGGGTTGGTGAAAAACTGTTTTTT. This codes for CASSVAGEVAGVGEKLFF.

This chain links TRBV5-1 with TRBJ1-3, with 9 bases that match TRBD1. Germline-derived CDR1 and CDR2 are SGHRS and YFSETQ. The CDR3 runs to 15 residues. V was clipped by 4 bases and J by 8 bases; unmatched bases: 10. Here the CDR3 DNA reads TGCGCCAGCAGCCCAGCTGGGACAGGGCGAGACACCATATATTTT. It encodes CASSPAGTGRDTIYF.

This sequence joins TRBV7-2 and TRBJ1-3, with D unclear. The length of the CDR3 is 16 residues. Trimming pared 2 bases from V and 0 bases from J, leaving 11 bases between. Germline V gene lookup returns CDR1 SGHTA and CDR2 FQGNSA. The CDR3 protein is CASSLSPGNSGNTIYF. CDR3 DNA sequence: TGTGCCAGCAGCTTATCCCCGGGAAACTCTGGAAACACCATATATTTT.